The entry that follows covers one TCR beta chain sequence. The Seattle patients, enrolled during active infection, were followed longitudinally. Using immunoSEQ multiplex PCR, the repertoire was profiled, and TCRdb retains in-frame clones only, with some absent. The sample yields approximately 250,000 clones, around 87% seen once. The data were taken from a study of blood T cell repertoires in COVID-19. Trimming left V 7 bases short and J 0 bases short, with 11 bases between. The CDR3 extends over 14 amino acids. CDR1 is SGHNT, CDR2 YENEEA, per germline. The specimen sequenced was peripheral blood. This TCR came from a woman in her sixties or seventies with COVID-19, enrolled during active disease. V and J are TRBV11-3 and TRBJ2-3; the D gene is possibly TRBD2 (5 bases). The CDR3 protein is CASIRGNSTDTQYF. DNA of the CDR3: TGTGCCAGCATCAGAGGGAATAGCACAGATACGCAGTATTTT.